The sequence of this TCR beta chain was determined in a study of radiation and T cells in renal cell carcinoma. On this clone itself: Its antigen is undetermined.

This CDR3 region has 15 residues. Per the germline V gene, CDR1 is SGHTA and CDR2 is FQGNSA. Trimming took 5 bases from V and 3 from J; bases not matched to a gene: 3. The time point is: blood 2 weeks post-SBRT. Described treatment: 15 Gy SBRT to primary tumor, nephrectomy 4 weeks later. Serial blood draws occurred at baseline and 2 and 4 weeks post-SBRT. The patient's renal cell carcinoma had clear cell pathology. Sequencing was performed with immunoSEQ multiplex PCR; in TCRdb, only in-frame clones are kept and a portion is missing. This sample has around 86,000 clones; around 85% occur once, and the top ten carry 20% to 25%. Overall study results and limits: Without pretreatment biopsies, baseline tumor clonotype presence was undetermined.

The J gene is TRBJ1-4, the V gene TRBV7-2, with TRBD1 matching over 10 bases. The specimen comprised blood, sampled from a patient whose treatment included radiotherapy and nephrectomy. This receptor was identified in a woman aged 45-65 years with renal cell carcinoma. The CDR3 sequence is CASSADRGPNEKLFF. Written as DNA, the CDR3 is TGTGCCAGCAGCGCCGACAGGGGGCCTAATGAAAAACTGTTTTTT.